The 23 T cell receptor beta chains below all came from one sample that was sequenced in a study of CD8+ T cells in alopecia areata. A panel of CD4, CD8alpha, NKG2D, NKG2ACE and other markers served to sort pooled cutaneous lymph node cells. Extracted RNA was reverse transcribed, and the resulting cDNA served as sequencing template. Profiled with immunoSEQ multiplex PCR; TCRdb holds only in-frame clones, not every one. The record shows over 8,500 clones for this sample, with no singletons present. Sequencing input: CD8+ T cells sorted from a lymph node. These receptors were obtained from a C3H/HeJ mouse with alopecia areata. Strain haplotype at MHC: H2-k.

This clone has a count of ten or more. The listed genes are named as in mouse. The read ends 3 residues before the CDR3 terminus; that terminus is restored from the germline J gene. V and J are TRBV13-1 and TRBJ1-6; tentative D call: TRBD1 (6 bases). TRBJ1-6 is placed among ORFs of uncertain function. The CDR3 contains 15 residues. Trimming shortened V by 1 base and J by 3 bases, and 8 bases separated the two germline ends. Germline V gene sequence: CDR1 NSHNY, CDR2 SYGAGN. CDR3 DNA, as far as it was read: TGTGCCAGCAGTGATCAGGGGAGCTATAATTCGCCC. This sequence encodes CASSDQGSYNSP. The entire CDR3 sequence reads CASSDQGSYNSPLYF.

This clone was seen more than once but under ten times. Genes and germline are mouse. CDR3 sequence reads: CASSQDMFSQNTLYF. Incomplete CDR3 DNA: TGTGCCAGCAGCCAAGATATGTTTAGTCAAAAC. This chain uses TRBV2 with TRBJ2-4; D gene uncertain. The CDR3 end falls 4 residues outside the read, so it is completed with the germline J gene. Germline loops: CDR1 LGHNA, CDR2 YSYQKL. This CDR3 has 15 amino acids. V lost 0 bases and J lost 0, with 7 bases in between.

This clone was observed many times. Gene names and germline refer to mouse. The CDR3 extends 4 residues past the end of the read, so its final part is completed from the germline J gene. The chain employs TRBV13-3 and TRBJ2-3, with 9 bases lining up with TRBD1. Germline V lookup: CDR1 NNHDY, CDR2 SYVADS. V dropped 0 bases and J dropped 3; count of bases not matched to a gene: 5. The length of the CDR3 is 16 residues. The CDR3 DNA, read in part, is TGTGCCAGCAGTGATGAGGGACAGGGATGGGCAGAA. Translating gives CASSDEGQGWAE. The complete CDR3 reads CASSDEGQGWAETLYF.

Ten or more counts support this clone. The genes are named according to mouse. Read sequence stops 4 residues before the CDR3 end, and the germline J gene provides the missing end. The J gene is TRBJ1-2, the V gene TRBV1, with D possibly matching TRBD1 (5 bases). Trimming removed 0 bases from V and 2 bases from J, with 7 bases in between. Germline V CDR1 and CDR2: NSQYPW, LRSPGD (reference sequence). The CDR3 is 14 amino acids. The sequenced part of the CDR3 DNA is TGCACCTGCAGTGCAGATCCAGGGAACTCC. This codes for CTCSADPGNS. The whole CDR3 protein reads CTCSADPGNSDYTF.

This clone rates as medium-sized. The genes and germline here are from mouse. The read halts 4 residues ahead of the CDR3 end, with the missing end drawn from the germline J gene. The chain employs TRBV1 and TRBJ2-3, with 9 bases fitting TRBD1. The CDR3 sequence is 15 residues long. Per germline, CDR1 NSQYPW and CDR2 LRSPGD (reference sequence). The V and J ends lost 4 bases and 3 bases, in that order; junction bases with no gene match: 5. The CDR3 here is CTCSGNRGRAETLYF. CDR3 DNA, as far as it was read: TGCACCTGCAGTGGAAACAGGGGGCGAGCAGAA.

Details on this clone: Genes and germline are mouse. The CDR3 end falls 4 residues outside the read, so it is completed with the germline J gene. The rearrangement uses TRBV13-3 and TRBJ2-5; D is perhaps TRBD1 (5 bases). The CDR3 runs 14 residues. The germline V gene encodes CDR1 NNHDY and CDR2 SYVADS. V was trimmed by 0 bases and J by 1 base, leaving 6 bases between them. CDR3 DNA (partial): TGTGCCAGCAGTGATGTCAGGGACCAAGAC. This codes for CASSDVRDQD. The CDR3 in full is CASSDVRDQDTQYF.

This clone was seen at least ten times. These gene names are mouse names. Read data end 4 residues before the CDR3 end; the end is taken from the germline J gene. The genes are TRBV14 and TRBJ2-1; 8 positions agree with TRBD1. The germline V gene encodes CDR1 SGHDT and CDR2 FRDEAV. This CDR3 contains 15 residues. V trimming: 2 bases; J trimming: 2 bases; junction bases outside the gene matches: 3. The CDR3 sequence is CASSLPGGDYAEQFF. The CDR3 bases that were read are TGTGCCAGCAGTTTACCAGGGGGCGACTATGCT.

Sample share makes this clone medium-sized. Gene names follow the mouse nomenclature. From the germline J gene comes the end of the CDR3, since the read stops 4 residues before it. The gene calls are TRBV14 and TRBJ2-7; 11 nucleotides match TRBD2. Germline loops: CDR1 SGHDT, CDR2 FRDEAV. CDR3 size: 15 residues. The DNA read from the CDR3 is TGTGCCAGCAGCCCCCGACTGGGGGGGAGATAT. As protein: CASSPRLGGRY. The full CDR3 protein is CASSPRLGGRYEQYF.

In this sample, this clone turned up many times. Genes here carry mouse names. The CDR3 goes on 4 residues after the read ends, and that part is filled in from the germline J gene. This rearrangement joins TRBV13-3 to TRBJ1-2; 7 nucleotides agree with TRBD1. Trimming took 1 base from V and 3 from J; bases not matched to a gene: 6. CDR3 size: 15 residues. Germline V gives CDR1 NNHDY, CDR2 SYVADS. Incomplete CDR3 DNA: TGTGCCAGCAGTGATCGGTGGGGGACAGACTCC. Its translation: CASSDRWGTDS. The CDR3 in its entirety is CASSDRWGTDSDYTF.

This clone is medium-sized (0.01 to 0.1%) within its sample. Each gene name is a mouse one. With the read ending 3 residues before the CDR3 end, the germline J gene is used to fill in that end. The chain recombines TRBV1 with TRBJ1-6, with 7 bases fitting TRBD1. TRBJ1-6 is known as an ORF, though its function is uncertain. Germline CDR1 reads NSQYPW; CDR2 reads LRSPGD (reference sequence). This CDR3 comprises 15 residues. After removal of 3 bases from V and 4 bases from J, the junction contained 3 bases not matched to a gene. The CDR3 loop reads CTCSAGDRYNSPLYF. The DNA read from the CDR3 is TGCACCTGCAGTGCCGGGGACAGATATAATTCGCCC.

This clone came up a few times. Mouse names are used for the genes. The CDR3 goes on 4 residues after the read ends, and that part is filled in from the germline J gene. This chain connects TRBV1 to TRBJ2-5; TRBD2 matches 7 bases. Germline CDR1 is NSQYPW and CDR2 is LRSPGD (reference sequence). The CDR3 contains 16 residues. The sequenced part of the CDR3 DNA is TGCACCTGCAGTGCAGAGGGACGGGGGGGGAGGGAC. Translated, it gives CTCSAEGRGGRD. The CDR3 in full is CTCSAEGRGGRDTQYF.

This clone has a count of ten or more. Mouse gene names apply. The read falls 4 residues short of the CDR3 end, and the missing part is taken from the germline J gene. This chain links TRBV31 with TRBJ2-1; TRBD1 aligns across 12 bases. With V trimmed by 0 bases and J by 3 bases, 3 bases remained unmatched. The CDR3 has 16 residues. Germline V CDR1 and CDR2: GKSSPN, SITVG. CDR3 DNA (partial): TGTGCCTGGAGTCTAGGGACAGGGGGCGCCTATGCT. This sequence encodes CAWSLGTGGAYA. The complete CDR3 reads CAWSLGTGGAYAEQFF.

This clone was picked up many times. Gene names denote mouse genes. The read terminates 4 residues ahead of where the CDR3 ends, so the germline J gene completes it. V and J are TRBV19 and TRBJ2-4; 8 bases line up with TRBD2. CDR1 and CDR2 (germline): FNHDT, SITEND (reference sequence). The trim removed 4 bases at V and 0 bases at J, leaving 4 bases unmatched. CDR3 length: 15 amino acids. The DNA read from the CDR3 is TGTGCCAGCAGTCGCCTGGGGGGAAGTCAAAAC. This encodes CASSRLGGSQN. The CDR3 reads in full as CASSRLGGSQNTLYF.

This clone was seen repeatedly, ten times or more. Germline and genes here are mouse. Coverage ceases 4 residues before the CDR3 finishes, and the germline J gene fills in the end. The chain carries TRBV13-3 and TRBJ2-1; D is possibly TRBD1 (5 bases). Germline V gene data show CDR1 as NNHDY and CDR2 as SYVADS. The CDR3 runs 14 residues. With 1 base removed from V and 5 bases from J, the gap between germline ends came to 10 bases. The CDR3 here is CASSDPRENAEQFF. The part of the CDR3 DNA that was read is TGTGCCAGCAGTGATCCCAGGGAGAATGCT.

In its sample, this clone is large. The germline and genes are mouse ones. The read ends 4 residues before the CDR3 terminus; that terminus is restored from the germline J gene. The gene calls are TRBV13-3 and TRBJ2-1, with D tentatively TRBD1 (6 bases). The CDR3 is 15 amino acids. Trimming left V 3 bases short and J 1 base short, with 11 bases between. Germline CDR1 is NNHDY and CDR2 is SYVADS. CDR3 bases read: TGTGCCAGCAGTGCACCGGGACAAAACTATGCT. It is translated as CASSAPGQNYA. The full CDR3 is CASSAPGQNYAEQFF.

By share of the sample, this clone is medium-sized. Germline and genes: mouse. The CDR3 end lies 4 residues beyond the end of the read and is filled in from the germline J gene. J is TRBJ2-3 and V is TRBV19; 8 nucleotides line up with TRBD1. The CDR3 spans 14 residues. Germline loops: CDR1 FNHDT, CDR2 SITEND (reference sequence). After removal of 6 bases from V and 1 base from J, the junction contained 4 bases not matched to a gene. CDR3 DNA, as far as it was read: TGTGCCAGCACCCCGACAGGGGGTGCAGAA. This translates into CASTPTGGAE. The entire CDR3 protein is CASTPTGGAETLYF.

This clone is medium-sized by share. Mouse gene names and germline throughout. The read ends 4 residues before the CDR3 terminus; that terminus is restored from the germline J gene. J is TRBJ2-1 and V is TRBV13-1; 9 bases align to TRBD1. CDR3 size: 13 residues. The ends lost 10 bases at V and 5 bases at J; junction bases unmatched: 7. CDR1 is NSHNY and CDR2 is SYGAGN in the germline V gene. The DNA read from the CDR3 is TGTGCCGCCAAACAGGGGGCGGATGCT. Protein product: CAAKQGADA. The whole CDR3 reads CAAKQGADAEQFF.

Many counts were recorded for this clone. Gene names refer to mouse genes. The CDR3 end is not reached by the read, which stops 4 residues before it; the germline J gene fills it in. This chain links TRBV5 with TRBJ1-1, with D possibly matching TRBD1 (6 bases). Germline-derived CDR1 and CDR2 are LGHNA and YNLKQL (reference sequence). The CDR3 has 14 residues. The V gene lost 3 bases and the J gene lost 0 bases, with 8 bases spanning the gap. The sequenced CDR3 bases are TGTGCCAGCAGCCAGGGACAAGCAAACACA. Amino acid sequence: CASSQGQANT. The whole CDR3 reads CASSQGQANTEVFF.

This clone was detected ten times or more. Genes and germline are mouse. From the germline J gene comes the end of the CDR3, since the read stops 4 residues before it. This rearrangement joins TRBV29 to TRBJ2-7; weak D call: TRBD1 (6 bases). Germline-derived CDR1 and CDR2 are MSHET and SYDVDS. This CDR3 is 15 amino acids long. CDR3 DNA, as far as it was read: TGTGCTAGCAGTCCCCGTCCCGGGACATCTTAT. Its translation is CASSPRPGTSY. The whole CDR3 sequence is CASSPRPGTSYEQYF.

This clone has at least ten counts. Genes here carry mouse names. The CDR3 extends 4 residues past the end of the read, so its final part is completed from the germline J gene. The chain is built from TRBV13-3 and TRBJ2-7; TRBD2 aligns across 11 bases. The V gene's germline CDR1 is NNHDY and CDR2 SYVADS. CDR3 length equals 13 residues. The CDR3 loop reads CASTHWGGDEQYF. CDR3 DNA (partial): TGTGCCAGCACACACTGGGGGGGCGAT.

This clone was detected many times. The genes are named according to mouse. The covered CDR3 bases are TGTGCCAGCAGTGATTGGGGGGGCGTTGCT. This translates into CASSDWGGVA. The whole CDR3 sequence is CASSDWGGVAEQFF. The V gene is TRBV13-1, the J gene TRBJ2-1, with 9 bases lining up with TRBD2. The read halts 4 residues ahead of the CDR3 end, with the missing end drawn from the germline J gene. After removal of 1 base from V and 6 bases from J, the junction contained 2 bases not matched to a gene. The CDR3 has 14 residues. Germline V gene sequence: CDR1 NSHNY, CDR2 SYGAGN.

The sample holds many counts of this clone. Gene names follow the mouse nomenclature. The CDR3 is cut off 4 residues early in the read; its end comes from the germline J gene. This chain uses TRBV19 with TRBJ2-1, with a tentative D call TRBD2 (6 bases). V lost 4 bases to trimming and J lost 0 bases, with 11 bases between them. Germline CDR1 and CDR2: FNHDT and SITEND (reference sequence). The CDR3 loop spans 15 amino acids. CDR3 DNA, as far as it was read: TGTGCCAGCAGTCTCGGGACTTTTAACTATGCT. Translating gives CASSLGTFNYA. The whole CDR3 protein reads CASSLGTFNYAEQFF.

Judged by abundance, this clone is medium-sized. Gene names follow the mouse nomenclature. The CDR3 end lies 4 residues beyond the end of the read and is filled in from the germline J gene. V usage is TRBV1 and J usage is TRBJ2-7; TRBD1 agrees at 9 bases. The length of the CDR3 is 14 residues. Germline CDR1 reads NSQYPW; CDR2 reads LRSPGD (reference sequence). Incomplete CDR3 DNA: TGCACCTGCAGTGTCTCGGACAGGGGATAT. This gives the protein CTCSVSDRGY. The whole CDR3 region reads CTCSVSDRGYEQYF. The full variable domain, rest sourced from reference TRBV1 and TRBJ2-7, is VTLLEQNPRWRLVPRGQAVNLRCILKNSQYPWMSWYQQDLQKQLQWLFTLRSPGDKEVKSLPGADYLATRVTDTELRLQVANMSQGRTLYCTCSVSDRGYEQYFGPGTRLTVL.